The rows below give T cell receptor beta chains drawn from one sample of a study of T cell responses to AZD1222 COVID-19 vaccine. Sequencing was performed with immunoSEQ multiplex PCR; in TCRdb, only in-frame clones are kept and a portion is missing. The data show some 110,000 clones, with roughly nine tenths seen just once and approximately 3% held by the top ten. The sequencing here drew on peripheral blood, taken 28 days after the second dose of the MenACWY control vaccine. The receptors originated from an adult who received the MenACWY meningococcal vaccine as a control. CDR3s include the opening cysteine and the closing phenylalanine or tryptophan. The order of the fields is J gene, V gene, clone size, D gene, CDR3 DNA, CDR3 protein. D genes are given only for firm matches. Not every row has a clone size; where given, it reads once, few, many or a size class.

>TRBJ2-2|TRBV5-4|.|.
TGTGCCAGCAGCTTGTTTGGTAGCGGAGACCTCACCGGGGAGCTGTTTTTT
CASSLFGSGDLTGELFF
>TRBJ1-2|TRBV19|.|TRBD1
TGTGCCAGTAACCAGGGGGACTATGGCTACACCTTC
CASNQGDYGYTF
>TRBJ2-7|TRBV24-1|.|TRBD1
TGTGCCACCAGTGATTTGCACCGGGACAGGGCGGGAAGCTCCTACGAGCAGTACTTC
CATSDLHRDRAGSSYEQYF
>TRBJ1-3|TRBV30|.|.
TGTGCCTGGAGTGTATCGAGTTCTTGGGCGAACGGAAACACCATATATTTT
CAWSVSSSWANGNTIYF
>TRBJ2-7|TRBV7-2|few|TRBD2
TGTGCCAGCAGCCAATCGGGGGGATTTCTGCCATACGAGCAGTACTTC
CASSQSGGFLPYEQYF
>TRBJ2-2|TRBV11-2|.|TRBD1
TGTGCCAGCAGACGGACAGGGGCGCCGAACACCGGGGAGCTGTTTTTT
CASRRTGAPNTGELFF
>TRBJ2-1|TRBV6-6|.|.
TGTGCCAGCAGTTATTCCAGGGTGTACAATGAGCAGTTCTTC
CASSYSRVYNEQFF
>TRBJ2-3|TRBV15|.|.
TGTGCCACCAGCGAGGGCAGGGGTTTAGGTAGCACAGATACGCAGTATTTT
CATSEGRGLGSTDTQYF
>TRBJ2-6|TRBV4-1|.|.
TGCGCCAGCAGCCAAGAAAAATTTGGAGGGGCCAACGTCCTGACTTTC
CASSQEKFGGANVLTF
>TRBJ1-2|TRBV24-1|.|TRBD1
TGTGCCACCAGTACAGGGGGCGGAGGCTACACCTTC
CATSTGGGGYTF
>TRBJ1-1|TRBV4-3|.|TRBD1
TGCGCCAGCAGCCAACAACAGGGGATGAACACTGAAGCTTTCTTT
CASSQQQGMNTEAFF
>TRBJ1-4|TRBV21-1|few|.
TGTGCCAGCAGCAAAGGCTCCCGGGGAGGTGAAAAACTGTTTTTT
CASSKGSRGGEKLFF
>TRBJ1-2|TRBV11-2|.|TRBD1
TGTGCCAGCAGCTTAGACCAGGGGGAGAACACCTTC
CASSLDQGENTF
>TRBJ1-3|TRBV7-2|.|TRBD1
TGTGCCAGCAGCTTAGGGTGGACAGGGGGCCTAGGAGACACCATATATTTT
CASSLGWTGGLGDTIYF
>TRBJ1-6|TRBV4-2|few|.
TGTGCCAGCAGCCCGGTGGGGGGAGCGGAATCACCCCTCCACTTT
CASSPVGGAESPLHF
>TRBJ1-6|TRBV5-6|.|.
TGTGCCAGCAGCTTCGGGGTTGCGGGCGGCCCCTATAATTCACCCCTCCACTTT
CASSFGVAGGPYNSPLHF
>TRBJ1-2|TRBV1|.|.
TGCACCAGCAGCCAAGGGTTTAGGGGCTGCCCTTATGGCTACACCTTC
CTSSQGFRGCPYGYTF
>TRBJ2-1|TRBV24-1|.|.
TGTGCCACCAGTGCCCGGCCCGACAGTAGCTCCTACAATGAGCAGTTCTTC
CATSARPDSSSYNEQFF
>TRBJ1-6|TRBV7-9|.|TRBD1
TGTGCCAGCAGCTCACAGGGGTTTAATTCACCCCTCCACTTT
CASSSQGFNSPLHF
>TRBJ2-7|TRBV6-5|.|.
TGTGCCAGCAGTTATACCTTCGGGGTACCGGATAAAGAGCAGTACTTC
CASSYTFGVPDKEQYF
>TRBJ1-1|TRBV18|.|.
TGTGCCAGCTCACCGGGCAGAACCCTCACTGAAGCTTTCTTT
CASSPGRTLTEAFF
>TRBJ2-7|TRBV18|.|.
TGTGCCAGCTCATCCCCCTCCTACGAGCAGTACTTC
CASSSPSYEQYF
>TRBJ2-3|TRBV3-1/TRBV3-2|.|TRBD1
TGTGCCAGCAGCCCTACAGGGGCAGATACGCAGTATTTT
CASSPTGADTQYF
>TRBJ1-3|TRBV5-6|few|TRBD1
TGTGCCAGCAGCTCCAGGGGGGCTGGAAACACCATATATTTT
CASSSRGAGNTIYF
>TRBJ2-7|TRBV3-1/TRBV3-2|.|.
TGTGCCAGCAGCCAAGGGGCGACGCGGTCCTACGAGCAGTACTTC
CASSQGATRSYEQYF
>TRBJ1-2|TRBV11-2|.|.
TGTGCCAGCAGCTCAATAGGAACCTATGGCTACACCTTC
CASSSIGTYGYTF
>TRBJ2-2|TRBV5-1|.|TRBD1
TGCGCCAGCAGCACCGGGACAGGGACCCTAAACACCGGGGAGCTGTTTTTT
CASSTGTGTLNTGELFF
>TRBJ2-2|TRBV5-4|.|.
TGTGCCAGCAGCTTGGGCCTTTACACCGGGGAGCTGTTTTTT
CASSLGLYTGELFF
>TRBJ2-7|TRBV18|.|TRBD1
TGTGCCAGCTCACTGGACAGGGCTTCCTACGAGCAGTACTTC
CASSLDRASYEQYF
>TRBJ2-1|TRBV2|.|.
TGTGCCAGCAGTGATATATATGAGCAGTTCTTC
CASSDIYEQFF
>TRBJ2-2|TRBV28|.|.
TGTGCCAGCAGTTTTATGGGGGGAAGTCACACCGGGGAGCTGTTTTTT
CASSFMGGSHTGELFF
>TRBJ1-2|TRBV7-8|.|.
TGTGCCAGCAGCCAAGACAGTTCTTCATATGGCTACACCTTC
CASSQDSSSYGYTF
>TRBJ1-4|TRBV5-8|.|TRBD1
TGTGCCAGCAGCGACCGGGACAGGGGTAGGAAGCCAAATGAAAAACTGTTTTTT
CASSDRDRGRKPNEKLFF
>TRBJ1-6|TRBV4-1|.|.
TGCGCCAGCAGCCAACCCGTGGACGGGTATTCACCCCTCCACTTT
CASSQPVDGYSPLHF
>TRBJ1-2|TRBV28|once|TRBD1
TGTGCCAGCAGCCTACTGGACAGGGGACAAGGCTACACCTTC
CASSLLDRGQGYTF
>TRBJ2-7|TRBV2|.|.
TGTGCCAGCAGTTTAGGACACCTAGCACTCTACGAGCAGTACTTC
CASSLGHLALYEQYF
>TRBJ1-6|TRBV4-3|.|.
TGCGCCAGCAGCCTGGCAGGCTCCTATAATTCACCCCTCCACTTT
CASSLAGSYNSPLHF
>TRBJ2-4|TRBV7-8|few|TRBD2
TGTGCCAGCAGCTTAGCGCTCCTCCGGGGGGGTGGAAACATTCAGTACTTC
CASSLALLRGGGNIQYF
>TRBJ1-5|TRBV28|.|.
TGTGCCAGCAGCCGCCTCCGGGGCCAGGGGCCAAGCCTGGTGGGCAATCAGCCCCAGCATTTT
CASSRLRGQGPSLVGNQPQHF
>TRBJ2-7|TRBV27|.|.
TGTGCCAGCAGTTTTAGCGAGGGTGTAGTCTACGAGCAGTACTTC
CASSFSEGVVYEQYF
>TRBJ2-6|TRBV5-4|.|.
TGTGCCAGCAGCTTGATCTCCGGGGCCAACGTCCTGACTTTC
CASSLISGANVLTF
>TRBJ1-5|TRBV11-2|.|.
TGTGCCAGCAGCTTACAGGAGAATCAGCCCCAGCATTTT
CASSLQENQPQHF
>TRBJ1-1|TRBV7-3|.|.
TGTGCCAGCAGCTTAGGCGCGAACACTGAAGCTTTCTTT
CASSLGANTEAFF
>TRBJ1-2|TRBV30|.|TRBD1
TGTGCCTGGAGTCTCCACGGACAGGGGGTCAATGGCTACACCTTC
CAWSLHGQGVNGYTF
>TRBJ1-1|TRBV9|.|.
TGTGCCAGCAGCGCTCAGGCCGGGGGCCCGAGGAACACTGAAGCTTTCTTT
CASSAQAGGPRNTEAFF
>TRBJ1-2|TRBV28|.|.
TGTGCCAGCAGTTTTGAACAGTACTATGGCTACACCTTC
CASSFEQYYGYTF
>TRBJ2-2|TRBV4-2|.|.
TGTGCCAGCAGTCCCGGTCGGCAGGGGAACACCGGGGAGCTGTTTTTT
CASSPGRQGNTGELFF
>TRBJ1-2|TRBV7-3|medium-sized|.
TGTGCCAGCAGCCCCACCGGAACTAACTATGGCTACACCTTC
CASSPTGTNYGYTF
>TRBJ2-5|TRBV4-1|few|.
TGCGCCAGCAGCCAAGATTACCTCAATACGTACCAAGAGACCCAGTACTTC
CASSQDYLNTYQETQYF
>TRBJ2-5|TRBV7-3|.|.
TGTGCCAGCAGCTTAATGGGGCAATCCCAAGAGACCCAGTACTTC
CASSLMGQSQETQYF
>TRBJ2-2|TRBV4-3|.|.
TGCGCCAGCAGCCAAGAAAGGTACAACACCGGGGAGCTGTTTTTT
CASSQERYNTGELFF
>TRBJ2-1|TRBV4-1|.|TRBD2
TGCGCCAGCAGCCAAGAGGGTCGAGCGGGGGGGCGGAATGAGCAGTTCTTC
CASSQEGRAGGRNEQFF
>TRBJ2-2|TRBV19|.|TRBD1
TGTGCCAGTCGGCCCGTGGGACAGGGATCCGGGGAGCTGTTTTTT
CASRPVGQGSGELFF
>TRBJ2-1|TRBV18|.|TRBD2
TGTGCCAGCTCACCTGGCGGGGGGGTGCTCAATGAGCAGTTCTTC
CASSPGGGVLNEQFF
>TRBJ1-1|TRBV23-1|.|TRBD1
TGCGCCAGCAGTCAACTGTCAGGGGGCGAGTGGATGAACACTGAAGCTTTCTTT
CASSQLSGGEWMNTEAFF
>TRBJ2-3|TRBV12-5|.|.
TGTGCTAGTGGTTTGAACCGGGGCCAGTCTAGCACAGATACGCAGTATTTT
CASGLNRGQSSTDTQYF
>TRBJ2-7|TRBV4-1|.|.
TGCGCCAGCAGTCCCAACACAGGGAGTTACGAGCAGTACTTC
CASSPNTGSYEQYF
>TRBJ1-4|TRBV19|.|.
TGTGCCAGTAGTGGAGACAGGTCAACTAATGAAAAACTGTTTTTT
CASSGDRSTNEKLFF